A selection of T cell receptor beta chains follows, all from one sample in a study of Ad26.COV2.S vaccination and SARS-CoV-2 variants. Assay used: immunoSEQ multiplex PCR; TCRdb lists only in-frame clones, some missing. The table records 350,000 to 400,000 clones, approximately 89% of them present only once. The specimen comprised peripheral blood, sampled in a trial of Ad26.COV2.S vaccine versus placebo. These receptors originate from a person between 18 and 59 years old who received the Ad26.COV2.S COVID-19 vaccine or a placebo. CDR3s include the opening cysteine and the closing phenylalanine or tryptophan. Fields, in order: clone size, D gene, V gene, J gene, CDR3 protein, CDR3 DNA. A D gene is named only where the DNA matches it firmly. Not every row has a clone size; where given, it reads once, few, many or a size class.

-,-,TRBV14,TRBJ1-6,CASSQDRQRNSPLHF,TGTGCCAGCAGCCAAGATCGGCAACGTAATTCACCCCTCCACTTT
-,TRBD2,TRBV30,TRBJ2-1,CAWNRLAVYNEQFF,TGTGCCTGGAACCGACTAGCGGTTTACAATGAGCAGTTCTTC
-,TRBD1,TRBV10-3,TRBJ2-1,CAISGVGQVNEQFF,TGTGCCATCAGCGGCGTAGGACAGGTCAATGAGCAGTTCTTC
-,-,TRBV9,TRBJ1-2,CASSMTENYGYTF,TGTGCCAGCAGCATGACAGAAAACTATGGCTACACCTTC
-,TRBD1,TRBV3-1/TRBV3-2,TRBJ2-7,CASSSPGQGTYEQYF,TGTGCCAGCAGCTCTCCGGGACAGGGTACCTACGAGCAGTACTTC
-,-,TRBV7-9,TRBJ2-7,CASSLDQSSYEQYF,TGTGCCAGCAGCTTAGACCAGAGCTCCTACGAGCAGTACTTC
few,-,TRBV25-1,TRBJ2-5,CASSGGARETQYF,TGTGCCAGCAGTGGGGGGGCACGAGAGACCCAGTACTTC
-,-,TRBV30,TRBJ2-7,CAWSVPRGRNEQYF,TGTGCCTGGAGTGTACCCAGGGGAAGAAACGAGCAGTACTTC
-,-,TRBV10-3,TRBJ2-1,CAISAGDEQFF,TGTGCCATCAGTGCCGGGGATGAGCAGTTCTTC
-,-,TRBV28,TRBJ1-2,CASSLWASNGYTF,TGTGCCAGCAGTCTCTGGGCTAGTAATGGCTACACCTTC
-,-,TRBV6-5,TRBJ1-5,CASSLQRDQPQHF,TGTGCCAGCAGCCTCCAAAGAGACCAGCCCCAGCATTTT
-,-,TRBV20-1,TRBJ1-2,CSASITYGYTF,TGCAGTGCTAGTATTACCTATGGCTACACCTTC
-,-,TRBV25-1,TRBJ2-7,CASSEPASYEQYF,TGTGCCAGCAGTGAACCAGCTTCCTACGAGCAGTACTTC
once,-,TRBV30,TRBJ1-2,CAWSVHRRANYGYTF,TGTGCCTGGAGTGTCCATCGGCGAGCTAACTATGGCTACACCTTC
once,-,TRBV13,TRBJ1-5,CASSFVAGNQPQHF,TGTGCCAGCAGCTTTGTCGCGGGGAATCAGCCCCAGCATTTT
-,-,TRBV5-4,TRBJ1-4,CASSFGGGLATNEKLFF,TGTGCCAGCAGCTTTGGGGGGGGCCTTGCAACTAATGAAAAACTGTTTTTT
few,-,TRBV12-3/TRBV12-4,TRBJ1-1,CASSQTRLAFF,TGTGCCAGCAGCCAAACTCGGCTAGCTTTCTTT
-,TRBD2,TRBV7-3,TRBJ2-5,CASSLGAGTSGRETQYF,TGTGCCAGCAGCTTAGGGGCCGGGACTAGCGGGAGAGAGACCCAGTACTTC
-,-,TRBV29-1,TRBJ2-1,CSVGLQGFYNEQFF,TGCAGCGTGGGGCTACAGGGATTCTACAATGAGCAGTTCTTC
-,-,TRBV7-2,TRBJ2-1,CASSLFNRRTGSYNEQFF,TGTGCCAGCAGCTTATTTAACCGTCGGACGGGGTCCTACAATGAGCAGTTCTTC
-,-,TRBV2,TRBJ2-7,CATETVTYEQYF,TGTGCCACCGAGACAGTAACCTACGAGCAGTACTTC
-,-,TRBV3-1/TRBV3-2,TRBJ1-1,CASSQGRQARGAFF,TGTGCCAGCAGCCAAGGACGACAGGCTCGAGGAGCTTTCTTT
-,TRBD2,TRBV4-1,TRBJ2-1,CASSQELVGTSVYNEQFF,TGCGCCAGCAGCCAAGAATTAGTAGGAACTAGCGTCTACAATGAGCAGTTCTTC
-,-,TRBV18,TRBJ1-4,CASSPRSEKLFF,TGTGCCAGCTCACCAAGAAGTGAAAAACTGTTTTTT
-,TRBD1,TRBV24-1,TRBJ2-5,CATSPDRAAETQYF,TGTGCCACCAGTCCGGACAGGGCAGCGGAGACCCAGTACTTC
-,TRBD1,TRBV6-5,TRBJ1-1,CASSETGGFFF,TGTGCCAGCAGCGAGACAGGGGGTTTTTTCTTT
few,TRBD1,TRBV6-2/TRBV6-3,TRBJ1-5,CASSSSDREHRPQHF,TGTGCCAGCAGTTCCTCGGACAGGGAGCATCGGCCCCAGCATTTT
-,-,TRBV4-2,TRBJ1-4,CASQYAGGGNEKLFF,TGTGCCAGCCAATACGCGGGCGGGGGGAATGAAAAACTGTTTTTT
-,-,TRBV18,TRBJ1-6,CASSPSTGTNSPLHF,TGTGCCAGCTCACCATCGACGGGGACTAATTCACCCCTCCACTTT
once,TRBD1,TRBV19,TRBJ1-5,CASREGQGPSLGRQPQHF,TGTGCCAGTAGGGAGGGACAGGGACCCTCCCTTGGGCGTCAGCCCCAGCATTTT
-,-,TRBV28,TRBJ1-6,CASSYRAPASSPLHF,TGTGCCAGCAGTTACAGGGCACCGGCAAGTTCACCCCTCCACTTT
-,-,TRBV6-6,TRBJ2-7,CASSQLADEQYF,TGTGCCAGCAGTCAGTTAGCGGACGAGCAGTACTTC
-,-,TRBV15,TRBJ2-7,CATSRESSGIGYEQYF,TGTGCCACCAGCAGAGAAAGCTCCGGGATAGGTTACGAGCAGTACTTC
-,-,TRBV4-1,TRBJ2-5,CASSQLPFGETQYF,TGCGCCAGCAGCCAGTTACCTTTTGGAGAGACCCAGTACTTC
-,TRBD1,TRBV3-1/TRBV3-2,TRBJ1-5,CASSQDTGGGQPQHF,TGTGCCAGCAGCCAAGATACAGGGGGGGGTCAGCCCCAGCATTTT
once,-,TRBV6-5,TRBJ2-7,CASSYSRSQPYEQYF,TGTGCCAGCAGTTACTCCAGGTCGCAGCCCTACGAGCAGTACTTC
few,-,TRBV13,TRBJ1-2,CASSLGVYGYTF,TGTGCCAGCAGCTTAGGAGTCTATGGCTACACCTTC
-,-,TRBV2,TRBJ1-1,CASSGAAGNTEAFF,TGTGCCAGCAGTGGGGCCGCAGGCAACACTGAAGCTTTCTTT
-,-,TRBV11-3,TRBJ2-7,CASSLLRASYEQYF,TGTGCCAGCAGCCTCCTCCGGGCCTCCTACGAGCAGTACTTC
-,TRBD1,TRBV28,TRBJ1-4,CASSSWDSSLGKLFF,TGTGCCAGCAGTAGCTGGGACAGCTCCCTGGGGAAACTGTTTTTT
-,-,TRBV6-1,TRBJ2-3,CASSETRGGTDTQYF,TGTGCCAGCAGTGAAACCAGGGGGGGCACAGATACGCAGTATTTT
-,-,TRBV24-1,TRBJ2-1,CATSDPTGKAYNEQFF,TGTGCCACCAGTGATCCCACAGGGAAAGCCTACAATGAGCAGTTCTTC
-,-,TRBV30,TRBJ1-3,CAWSVGSGNTIYF,TGTGCCTGGAGTGTAGGCTCTGGAAACACCATATATTTT
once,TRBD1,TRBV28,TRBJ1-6,CASSYRGVNSPLHF,TGTGCCAGCAGTTACAGGGGCGTGAATTCACCCCTCCACTTT
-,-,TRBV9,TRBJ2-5,CASSVEGLSGYQETQYF,TGTGCCAGCAGCGTAGAGGGTTTGAGCGGGTATCAAGAGACCCAGTACTTC
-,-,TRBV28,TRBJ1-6,CASSLRARLINSPLHF,TGTGCCAGCAGTTTACGGGCCAGGCTAATTAATTCACCCCTCCACTTT
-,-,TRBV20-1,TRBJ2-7,CSASSGSTYEQYF,TGCAGTGCTAGTTCAGGGAGCACCTACGAGCAGTACTTC
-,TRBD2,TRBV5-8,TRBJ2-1,CASSSGLAGGPDEQFF,TGTGCCAGCAGTTCCGGACTAGCGGGAGGGCCCGATGAGCAGTTCTTC
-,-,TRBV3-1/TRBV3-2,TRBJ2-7,CASSQRGGGPSDEQYF,TGTGCCAGCAGCCAGAGGGGGGGAGGGCCCTCGGACGAGCAGTACTTC
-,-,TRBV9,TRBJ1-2,CASSADYGYTF,TGTGCCAGCAGCGCCGACTATGGCTACACCTTC
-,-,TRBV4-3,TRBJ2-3,CASSQDQTDTQYF,TGCGCCAGCAGCCAAGACCAGACAGATACGCAGTATTTT
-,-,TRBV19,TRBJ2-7,CASSIRGPGSYEQYF,TGTGCCAGTAGTATCAGGGGCCCGGGCTCCTACGAGCAGTACTTC
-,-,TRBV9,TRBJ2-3,CASSVRERTDTQYF,TGTGCCAGCAGCGTAAGGGAGCGCACAGATACGCAGTATTTT
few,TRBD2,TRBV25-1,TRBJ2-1,CASSEGSGLAHNEQFF,TGTGCCAGCAGTGAAGGATCTGGACTAGCTCACAATGAGCAGTTCTTC